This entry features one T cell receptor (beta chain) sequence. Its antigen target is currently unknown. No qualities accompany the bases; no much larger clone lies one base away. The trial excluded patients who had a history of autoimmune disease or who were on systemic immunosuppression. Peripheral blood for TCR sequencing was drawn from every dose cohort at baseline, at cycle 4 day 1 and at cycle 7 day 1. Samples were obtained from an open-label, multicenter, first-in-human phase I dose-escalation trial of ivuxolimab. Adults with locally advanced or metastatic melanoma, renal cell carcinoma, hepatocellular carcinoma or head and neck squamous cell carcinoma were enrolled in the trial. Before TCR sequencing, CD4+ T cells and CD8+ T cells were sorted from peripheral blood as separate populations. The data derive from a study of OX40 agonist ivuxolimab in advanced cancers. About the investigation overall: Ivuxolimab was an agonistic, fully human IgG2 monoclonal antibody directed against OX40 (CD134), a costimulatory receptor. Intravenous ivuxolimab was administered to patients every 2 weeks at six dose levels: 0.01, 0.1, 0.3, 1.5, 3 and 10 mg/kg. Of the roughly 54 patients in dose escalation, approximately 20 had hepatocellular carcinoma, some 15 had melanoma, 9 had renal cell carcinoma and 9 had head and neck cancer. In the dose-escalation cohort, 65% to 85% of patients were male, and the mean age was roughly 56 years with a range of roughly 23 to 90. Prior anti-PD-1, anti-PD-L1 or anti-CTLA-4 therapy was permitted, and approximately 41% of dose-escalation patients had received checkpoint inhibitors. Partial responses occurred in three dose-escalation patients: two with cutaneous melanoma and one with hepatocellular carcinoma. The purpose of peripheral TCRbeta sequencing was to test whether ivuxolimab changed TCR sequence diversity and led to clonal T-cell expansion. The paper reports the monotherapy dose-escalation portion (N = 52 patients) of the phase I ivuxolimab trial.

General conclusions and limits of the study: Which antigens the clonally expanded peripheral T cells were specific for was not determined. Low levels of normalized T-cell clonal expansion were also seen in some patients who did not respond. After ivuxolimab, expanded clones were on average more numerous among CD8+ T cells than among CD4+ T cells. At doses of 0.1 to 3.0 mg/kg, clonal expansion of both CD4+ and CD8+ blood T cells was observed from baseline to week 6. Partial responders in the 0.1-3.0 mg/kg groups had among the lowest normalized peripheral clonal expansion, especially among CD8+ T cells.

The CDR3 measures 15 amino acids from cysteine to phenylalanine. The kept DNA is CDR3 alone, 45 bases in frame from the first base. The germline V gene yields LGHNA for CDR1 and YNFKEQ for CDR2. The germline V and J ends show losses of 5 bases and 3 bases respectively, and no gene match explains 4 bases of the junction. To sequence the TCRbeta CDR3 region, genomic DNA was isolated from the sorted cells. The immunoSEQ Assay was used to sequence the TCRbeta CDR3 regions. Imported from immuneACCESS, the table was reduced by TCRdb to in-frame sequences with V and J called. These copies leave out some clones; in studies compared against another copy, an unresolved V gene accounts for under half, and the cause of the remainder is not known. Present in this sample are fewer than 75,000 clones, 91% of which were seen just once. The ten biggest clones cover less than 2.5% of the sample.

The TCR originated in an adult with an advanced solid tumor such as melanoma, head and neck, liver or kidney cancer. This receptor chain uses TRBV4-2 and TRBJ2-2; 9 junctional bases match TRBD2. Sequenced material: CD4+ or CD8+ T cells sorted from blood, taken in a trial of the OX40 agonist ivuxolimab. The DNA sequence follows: TGTGCCAGCAGCGCGGGAGGGCCTCACACCGGGGAGCTGTTTTTT. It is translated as CASSAGGPHTGELFF.